Detailed here is one T cell receptor beta chain. The antigen remains undetermined. The assay was immunoSEQ multiplex PCR, and TCRdb's table has in-frame clones only and misses some. Among over 1,500 clones listed, less than 45% were seen once. Investigators took adjacent lung free of atypia at least 2 cm from the tumor margin. The entry originates in a study of T cells in localized non-small cell lung cancer. Study-level findings and limits: Out of the top 100 tumor clones, a median around 60 were seen in adjacent lung. It was uninvolved adjacent lung that showed the highest T cell clonality, exceeding tumor. Because only a single region of the tumor was sequenced, heterogeneity remains possible.

V shed 1 base and J shed 6 bases, with 14 bases lying between them. The CDR3 spans 15 residues. CDR1 and CDR2 from the germline V gene are SGHNT and YENEEA. The material sequenced was normal lung tissue next to the tumor, taken before any cancer treatment. The TCR sequence derives from a male donor aged 60 or older with stage III squamous cell lung carcinoma. J is TRBJ2-3 and V is TRBV11-3, with D possibly being TRBD2 (6 bases). The CDR3 nucleotides are TGTGCCAGCAGCTTAGTGGGACTCCCGGTCGATACGCAGTATTTT. Its translation is CASSLVGLPVDTQYF.